This entry lists 22 T cell receptor beta chains sequenced from one sample in a study of early T cells in non-severe SARS-CoV-2 infection (dated by TCRdb to the early 2020s). Receptor libraries were prepared by 5' RACE. These reads were obtained on a NextSeq 500. TCRdb handled the public reads itself, with Q25 trimming in fastp and clone calling in MiXCR, and kept productive beta chains. Records with the same CDR3 protein are collapsed into one entry carrying the most frequent genes and DNA. The sample yields fewer than 85,000 distinct CDR3 sequences; less than 15% were counted once. The ten biggest clones cover roughly 4.3% of the sample. Sample: whole blood. The receptor set was obtained from an adult who was a healthcare worker with PCR-confirmed SARS-CoV-2 infection or an uninfected control (not recorded which).

This clonotype occurred a few times. This chain links TRBV18 with TRBJ2-3, with TRBD2 as a possible D gene (6 bases). The CDR3 length is 14 residues. Per germline, CDR1 KGHSH and CDR2 LQKENI. Trimming took off 5 bases at V and 2 bases at J, with 11 bases between the two ends. CDR3 sequence reads: CASSSGYSTDTQYF. The CDR3 DNA reads as TGTGCCAGCTCAAGCGGGTATTCCACAGATACGCAGTATTTT.

The chain employs TRBV7-9 and TRBJ2-1; D is perhaps TRBD2 (7 bases). The V end was cut by 3 bases, the J end by 9 bases, with 15 bases between. The germline CDR1 and CDR2 sequences are SEHNR and FQNEAQ (reference sequence). This CDR3 spans 14 amino acids. This CDR3 is CASSFEGGSLEQFF. In DNA form, the CDR3 reads TGTGCCAGCAGCTTTGAGGGGGGGTCCCTTGAGCAGTTCTTC.

This clonotype has at least ten counts. The chain employs TRBV7-9 and TRBJ1-1; D might be TRBD1 (6 bases). V was cut by 0 bases and J by 11 bases, with 13 bases left in between. The CDR3 runs to 13 residues. Germline V gene lookup returns CDR1 SEHNR and CDR2 FQNEAQ (reference sequence). CDR3 bases: TGTGCCAGCAGCTTAGCGCCAACAGGGTCGGCTTTCTTT. Protein: CASSLAPTGSAFF.

This clonotype occurred many times. The chain joins TRBV11-3 to TRBJ2-7, with TRBD2 identical over 7 bases. In germline, CDR1 is SGHNT, CDR2 YENEEA. The CDR3 is 14 residues long. The junction had 3 bases not matched to a gene; V was cut back by 1 base and J by 3 bases. The CDR3 DNA sequence: TGTGCCAGCAGCTTAGGGGGGGGAGTCTACGAGCAGTACTTC. It specifies CASSLGGGVYEQYF.

This clonotype showed up just once. A read error may produce the germline difference seen at one junction end. V usage is TRBV6-1 and J usage is TRBJ1-1; 7 bases align to TRBD1. The germline gives CDR1 MNHNS, CDR2 SASEGT. The CDR3 contains 14 residues. The CDR3 nucleotides are TGTGTCAGCAGAAACAGGGGCTTGGACACTGAAGCTTTCTTT. Residues: CVSRNRGLDTEAFF.

The chain employs TRBV20-1 and TRBJ2-5; tentatively, D is TRBD1 or TRBD2 (6 bases each). The CDR3 spans 14 residues. Germline CDR1 is DFQATT and CDR2 is SNEGSKA (reference sequence). The V end was cut by 1 base, the J end by 5 bases, with 14 bases between. Here the CDR3 reads CSARVAGGGETQYF. Written as DNA, the CDR3 is TGCAGTGCTAGAGTGGCCGGGGGCGGCGAGACCCAGTACTTC.

This clonotype was counted ten times or more. The chain uses TRBV23-1 and TRBJ2-4, with 9 bases identical to TRBD1. TRBV23-1 has ORF status, its function being uncertain. The CDR3 consists of 16 residues. Unmatched junction bases numbered 8, after V lost 6 bases and J lost 2 bases. CDR3: CASSSSTGGSKNIQYF. The CDR3 DNA is TGCGCCAGCAGCTCATCAACAGGGGGCTCCAAAAACATTCAGTACTTC.

This rearrangement joins TRBV28 to TRBJ1-2; D unclear. Germline V gene data show CDR1 as MDHEN and CDR2 as SYDVKM. CDR3 length equals 10 residues. V was pared by 4 bases and J by 7 bases, with 4 bases between. CDR3 nucleotides: TGTGCCAGCAGTTCCGGTGGCTACACCTTC. Amino acids: CASSSGGYTF.

This sequence joins TRBV18 and TRBJ2-7; possibly TRBD1 for D (5 bases). The ends were cut back, 1 base at V and 7 bases at J, with 17 bases in the middle. Germline CDR1 and CDR2: KGHSH and LQKENI. The CDR3 is made up of 15 amino acids. The CDR3 here is CASSPLGRARGEQYF. The CDR3 nucleotides are TGTGCCAGCTCACCACTTGGCAGGGCCAGAGGTGAGCAGTACTTC.

This chain links TRBV6-2 or TRBV6-3 with TRBJ2-3; D gene ambiguous. This CDR3 spans 14 amino acids. Per germline, CDR1 MNHEY and CDR2 SVGEGT. Trimming took off 4 bases at V and 4 bases at J, with 12 bases between the two ends. The CDR3 DNA is TGTGCCAGCAGTTCCCTCACTGATCCAGATACGCAGTATTTT. Translation gives CASSSLTDPDTQYF.

The table lists this clonotype with many counts. V gene TRBV6-5 combines with J gene TRBJ1-1, with 7 positions matching TRBD1. This CDR3 comprises 14 residues. Germline V gene data show CDR1 as MNHEY and CDR2 as SVGAGI. The trim removed 5 bases at V and 1 base at J, leaving 4 bases unmatched. As DNA, the CDR3 is TGTGCCAGCAGTCCTAGACAGGGGAACACTGAAGCTTTCTTT. The encoded protein is CASSPRQGNTEAFF.

V is TRBV24-1 and J is TRBJ2-1; tentative D call: TRBD2 (6 bases). The V end lost 3 bases, the J end lost 6 bases, and 14 bases lay between the germline ends. This CDR3 comprises 15 residues. Per the germline V gene, CDR1 is KGHDR and CDR2 is SFDVKD. The CDR3 DNA is TGTGCCACCAGTGATGACGGGGGAAAGAGCAATGAGCAGTTCTTC. This encodes CATSDDGGKSNEQFF.

This clonotype was detected many times. The J gene is TRBJ1-3, the V gene TRBV2, with D uncertain. Trimming took 1 base from V and 5 from J, leaving 12 bases between them. CDR1 and CDR2 from the germline V gene are SNHLY and FYNNEI. CDR3 length: 15 residues. CDR3 DNA: TGTGCCAGCAGTGAAGAGGCAGGAGTAAGAAACACCATATATTTT. This translates into CASSEEAGVRNTIYF.

The rearrangement joins TRBV14 to TRBJ2-3; tentative D call: TRBD2 (6 bases). The CDR3 runs to 15 residues. V was trimmed by 3 bases and J by 3 bases, leaving 13 bases between them. The germline CDR1 and CDR2 sequences are SGHDN and FVKESK. The CDR3 loop reads CASSHVEGLTDTQYF. The CDR3 region has the DNA TGTGCCAGCAGCCATGTGGAGGGACTGACAGATACGCAGTATTTT.

V gene TRBV15 combines with J gene TRBJ2-2; a possible D gene is TRBD2 (7 bases). CDR1 LNHNV and CDR2 YYDKDF come from the germline V gene (reference sequence). The V gene lost 0 bases and the J gene lost 6 bases, with 14 bases spanning the gap. This CDR3 contains 16 residues. CDR3 region: CATSREWGAGAGELFF. In nucleotides, the CDR3 is TGTGCCACCAGCAGAGAATGGGGGGCGGGAGCCGGGGAGCTGTTTTTT.

J is TRBJ2-3 and V is TRBV7-2; 12 nucleotides match TRBD2. V dropped 5 bases and J dropped 5; count of bases not matched to a gene: 11. The CDR3 covers 17 residues. CDR1 is SGHTA and CDR2 is FQGNSA in the germline V gene. CDR3 bases: TGTGCCAGCAGCAGAGCCGCTAGCGGGGGGGCAATAGATACGCAGTATTTT. Its translation: CASSRAASGGAIDTQYF.

The gene calls are TRBV20-1 and TRBJ2-7, with D possibly being TRBD2 (6 bases). The V gene lost 5 bases and the J gene lost 9 bases, with 11 bases spanning the gap. Germline lookup yields CDR1 DFQATT and CDR2 SNEGSKA (reference sequence). This CDR3 has 10 amino acids. The DNA of the CDR3 is TGCAGTGCTGGGGAGGTTGCGCAGTACTTC. Its protein is CSAGEVAQYF.

This clonotype was seen at least ten times. This chain joins TRBV4-1 and TRBJ2-7, with 7 bases matching TRBD2. This CDR3 is 16 amino acids long. The trim removed 0 bases at V and 4 bases at J, leaving 9 bases unmatched. CDR1 and CDR2 from the germline V gene are MGHRA and YSYEKL. The CDR3 region has the DNA TGCGCCAGCAGCCAAGATCTGCGGGAGATGGGGTACGAGCAGTACTTC. It encodes CASSQDLREMGYEQYF.

J is TRBJ2-1 and V is TRBV24-1; 13 nucleotides agree with TRBD2. The junction had 1 base not matched to a gene; V was cut back by 4 bases and J by 2 bases. The V gene's germline CDR1 is KGHDR and CDR2 SFDVKD. The CDR3 extends over 16 amino acids. The CDR3 loop is CATSEGTSGTYNEQFF. The CDR3 DNA follows: TGTGCCACCAGTGAAGGGACTAGCGGGACCTACAATGAGCAGTTCTTC.

This clonotype was seen ten or more times. The rearrangement links TRBV7-9 to TRBJ1-5, with 7 bases lining up with TRBD1. After removal of 8 bases from V and 4 bases from J, the junction contained 17 bases not matched to a gene. This CDR3 is 17 amino acids long. The germline V gene has CDR1 SEHNR and CDR2 FQNEAQ (reference sequence). The CDR3 is CASSSYSVAGGNQPQHF. The CDR3 DNA sequence: TGTGCCAGCTCCTCCTACTCGGTTGCAGGGGGTAATCAGCCCCAGCATTTT.

This clonotype came up a few times. This chain links TRBV6-4 with TRBJ2-2; D tentatively fits TRBD1 or TRBD2 (6 bases each). CDR1 is MRHNA, CDR2 SNTAGT, per germline. There are 18 residues in the CDR3. V was clipped by 6 bases and J by 6 bases, with 26 bases between them. The CDR3 DNA sequence: TGTGCCAGCAGCCTACTCGGAGGGGGTGCCGGAAGGGCCGGGGAGCTGTTTTTT. The encoded protein is CASSLLGGGAGRAGELFF.

At least ten counts were recorded for this clonotype. The V and J genes are TRBV30 and TRBJ1-5, with D maybe TRBD1 (6 bases). This CDR3 spans 13 amino acids. V was cut by 1 base and J by 3 bases, with 7 bases left in between. Germline CDR1 and CDR2: GTSNPN and SVGIG (reference sequence). This CDR3 reads CAWSDRDNQPQHF. The CDR3 DNA reads as TGTGCCTGGAGTGACAGGGACAATCAGCCCCAGCATTTT.